The 25 T cell receptor beta chains listed next were all sequenced from one sample in a study of graft-versus-host responses after intestinal transplantation. Generated by immunoSEQ multiplex PCR, the TCRdb table keeps only in-frame clones and is missing some. The repertoire holds 5,500 to 8,000 clones, with approximately 89% as singletons. The sequencing used PBMCs, collected 83 days after transplant. The receptors come from a human patient who received an intestinal transplant, so some T cells may come from the graft donor.

V gene TRBV6-1 combines with J gene TRBJ2-5; perhaps TRBD1 as D (6 bases). There are 15 residues in the CDR3. V was pared by 0 bases and J by 2 bases, with 10 bases between. Looked up from germline, CDR1 is MNHNS and CDR2 is SASEGT. The CDR3 region is CASSEAQGGQETQYF. DNA for the CDR3: TGTGCCAGCAGTGAAGCGCAAGGGGGTCAAGAGACCCAGTACTTC.

The chain uses TRBV2 and TRBJ1-1, with 7 bases aligning to TRBD1. Trimming cost V 10 bases and J 0 bases; bases outside gene matches: 11. CDR3 size: 15 residues. CDR1 is SNHLY and CDR2 is FYNNEI in the germline V gene. In DNA form, the CDR3 reads TGTGCCACGGAACAGGGGCACATAATGAACACTGAAGCTTTCTTT. This codes for CATEQGHIMNTEAFF.

The chain combines TRBV7-2 with TRBJ1-2, with a weak D call TRBD1 (5 bases). CDR3 length: 14 amino acids. Trimming took off 5 bases at V and 6 bases at J, with 16 bases between the two ends. Germline V gives CDR1 SGHTA, CDR2 FQGNSA. CDR3 nucleotide sequence: TGTGCCAGCAGCACCCAGACGGGACCTAATGGCTACACCTTC. Its protein is CASSTQTGPNGYTF.

A word on this clone: At the DNA level, this CDR3 is encoded by other sequences in the same sample as well. This rearrangement joins TRBV9 to TRBJ2-3; TRBD2 matches at 16 bases. The CDR3 runs to 22 residues. V shed 1 base and J 0 bases; nucleotides not matched to a gene: 14. Germline V lookup: CDR1 SGDLS, CDR2 YYNGEE. CDR3 amino acids: CASSVFGIPGTSGGVSTDTQYF. DNA of the CDR3: TGTGCCAGCAGCGTATTTGGAATCCCGGGGACTAGCGGGGGGGTAAGCACAGATACGCAGTATTTT.

This chain connects TRBV6-1 to TRBJ2-1, with TRBD2 identical over 8 bases. V lost 2 bases and J lost 9; bases outside the gene matches: 9. The CDR3 length is 15 residues. Germline CDR1 is MNHNS and CDR2 is SASEGT. CDR3 sequence reads: CASSETPSSGSEQFF. The CDR3 coding sequence is TGTGCCAGCAGTGAAACACCATCAAGCGGGAGTGAGCAGTTCTTC.

The V gene is TRBV14, the J gene TRBJ1-1; possible D gene TRBD1, 5 bases. V lost 1 base and J lost 5, with 8 bases in between. This CDR3 is 13 amino acids long. Germline values: CDR1 SGHDN, CDR2 FVKESK. CDR3 residues: CASSQGGLTEAFF. CDR3 in DNA: TGTGCCAGCAGCCAAGGGGGCCTGACTGAAGCTTTCTTT.

This clone was seen a few times. The CDR3 here is CASSEDGSTDTQYF. The CDR3 nucleotides read TGTGCCAGCAGTGAAGACGGGAGCACAGATACGCAGTATTTT. This chain joins TRBV2 and TRBJ2-3; D ambiguous. This CDR3 spans 14 amino acids. Germline loops: CDR1 SNHLY, CDR2 FYNNEI. V was pared by 1 base and J by 0 bases, with 5 bases between.

V and J are TRBV7-2 and TRBJ2-7; TRBD2 matches 7 bases. Germline CDR1 SGHTA, CDR2 FQGNSA. The CDR3 has 16 amino acids. The junction had 7 bases not matched to a gene; V was cut back by 1 base and J by 1 base. The CDR3 DNA follows: TGTGCCAGCAGCTTAGTGGGAGGGCCAAGTTCCTACGAGCAGTACTTC. This codes for CASSLVGGPSSYEQYF.

The chain couples TRBV6-1 to TRBJ1-5; D is perhaps TRBD1 (5 bases). V lost 4 bases and J 2 bases, leaving 12 bases between the germline ends. The CDR3 length is 15 residues. CDR1 MNHNS and CDR2 SASEGT come from the germline V gene. The CDR3 DNA reads TGTGCCAGCAGTGCCCGGGACTTCCGCAATCAGCCCCAGCATTTT. Its protein is CASSARDFRNQPQHF.

J is TRBJ2-2 and V is TRBV2; D uncertain. The V gene's germline CDR1 is SNHLY and CDR2 FYNNEI. The CDR3 extends over 14 amino acids. Trimming cost V 4 bases and J 7 bases, with 13 bases left between them. The CDR3 DNA is TGTGCCAGCAGTGGGACCGCCAGCATCGGGGAGCTGTTTTTT. Encoded protein: CASSGTASIGELFF.

The chain employs TRBV5-5 and TRBJ1-1, with D hard to call. Germline CDR1 reads SGHKS; CDR2 reads YYEKEE (reference sequence). This CDR3 is built from 13 residues. Trimming removed 7 bases at V and 2 bases at J, with 12 bases between. The CDR3 DNA reads TGTGCCAGCGAGTGGGTTACAAACACTGAAGCTTTCTTT. This encodes CASEWVTNTEAFF.

V gene TRBV14 combines with J gene TRBJ2-2, with D tentatively TRBD1 (5 bases). Trimming left V 2 bases short and J 7 bases short, with 8 bases between. The germline gives CDR1 SGHDN, CDR2 FVKESK. The CDR3 covers 13 residues. CDR3 sequence (DNA): TGTGCCAGCAGCCAAACAGGTTACGGGGAGCTGTTTTTT. Its translation: CASSQTGYGELFF.

The V gene is TRBV7-8, the J gene TRBJ2-7, with a tentative D call TRBD1 (6 bases). The V end was cut by 5 bases, the J end by 2 bases, with 16 bases between. The CDR3 sequence is 15 residues long. Germline assignment: CDR1 SGHVS and CDR2 FQNEAQ. CDR3 coding DNA: TGTGCCAGCAGCCAAAGGGACAACCAGGCCTACGAGCAGTACGTC. Its translation: CASSQRDNQAYEQYV.

This clone showed up just once. The chain uses TRBV9 and TRBJ1-2; TRBD1 aligns across 9 bases. This CDR3 region has 13 residues. The V gene's germline CDR1 is SGDLS and CDR2 YYNGEE. V dropped 4 bases and J dropped 8; count of bases not matched to a gene: 6. The CDR3 spells CASSSDRGGGYTF. In DNA form, the CDR3 reads TGTGCCAGCAGCTCGGACAGGGGAGGCGGCTACACCTTC.

The chain is built from TRBV23-1 and TRBJ2-1; D not resolved. TRBV23-1 is given ORF status, its function remaining uncertain. This CDR3 contains 15 residues. V was shortened by 4 bases and J by 7 bases, with 17 bases between the two germline ends. CDR3: CASSRAGVGSNEQFF. The DNA for the CDR3 is TGCGCCAGCAGTCGCGCAGGTGTGGGATCGAATGAGCAGTTCTTC.

The rearrangement links TRBV10-2 to TRBJ1-5; 9 bases line up with TRBD1. The length of the CDR3 is 20 residues. With V trimmed by 9 bases and J by 0 bases, 21 bases remained unmatched. Germline CDR1 is WSHSY and CDR2 is SAAADI. CDR3 sequence: CASPRNRGRRLGGSNQPQHF. The CDR3 region has the DNA TGCGCCAGTCCTCGGAACAGGGGGCGACGGTTAGGGGGTAGCAATCAGCCCCAGCATTTT.

The rearrangement joins TRBV10-3 to TRBJ1-2; D is possibly TRBD1 (6 bases). V lost 3 bases and J 9 bases, leaving 11 bases between the germline ends. This CDR3 contains 12 residues. Germline-derived CDR1 and CDR2 are ENHRY and SYGVKD. The CDR3 nucleotides read TGTGCCATCAGTGACAGGGGAGGGAGCTACACCTTC. Translation: CAISDRGGSYTF.

This chain joins TRBV5-4 and TRBJ2-3; 8 bases are a match to TRBD2. Germline V CDR1 and CDR2: SGHNT, YYREEE (reference sequence). The CDR3 is 16 residues long. With 2 bases clipped from V and 3 bases from J, the junction kept 8 bases outside the gene matches. CDR3 in amino acids: CASSFMLERGTDTQYF. In DNA, the CDR3 is TGTGCCAGCAGCTTCATGTTGGAGCGGGGGACAGATACGCAGTATTTT.

J is TRBJ2-1 and V is TRBV27; 8 nucleotides agree with TRBD2. The germline CDR1 and CDR2 sequences are MNHEY and SMNVEV (reference sequence). Losses at the gene ends were 6 bases for V and 4 bases for J; bases not matched to a gene: 8. This CDR3 is built from 15 residues. The CDR3 DNA is TGTGCCAGCAGCCTCTCAGCGGGAGCATACAATGAGCAGTTCTTC. Its translation: CASSLSAGAYNEQFF.

The V gene is TRBV4-1, the J gene TRBJ2-1, with D possibly being TRBD2 (6 bases). Trimming stripped 0 bases from V and 10 bases from J, with 13 bases between. The CDR3 consists of 14 residues. The germline gives CDR1 MGHRA, CDR2 YSYEKL. The CDR3 is CASSQDWGVWEQFF. DNA for the CDR3: TGCGCCAGCAGCCAAGATTGGGGGGTTTGGGAGCAGTTCTTC.

This chain links TRBV19 with TRBJ2-5; D is undetermined. Germline V CDR1 and CDR2: LNHDA, SQIVND (reference sequence). This CDR3 is 14 amino acids long. Trimming took 2 bases from V and 4 from J, leaving 11 bases between them. The DNA for the CDR3 is TGTGCCAGTAGTATATTCGCCAGTGGAGAGACCCAGTACTTC. Its translation is CASSIFASGETQYF.

The chain is built from TRBV30 and TRBJ2-1; D might be TRBD2 (6 bases). Deletions cut 3 bases from V and 13 bases from J, with 16 bases between. The V gene's germline CDR1 is GTSNPN and CDR2 SVGIG (reference sequence). The length of the CDR3 is 12 residues. This CDR3 is CAWSERVREQFF. CDR3 DNA: TGTGCCTGGAGCGAGAGGGTGCGGGAACAGTTCTTC.

The genes are TRBV20-1 and TRBJ1-3; D is undetermined. This CDR3 has 11 residues. Looked up from germline, CDR1 is DFQATT and CDR2 is SNEGSKA (reference sequence). CDR3: CSAASGNTIYF. The CDR3 DNA reads TGCAGCGCGGCCTCTGGAAACACCATATATTTT.

The chain is built from TRBV2 and TRBJ1-1; no reliable D call. This CDR3 is 17 amino acids long. Germline assignment: CDR1 SNHLY and CDR2 FYNNEI. The V gene lost 0 bases and the J gene lost 4 bases, with 18 bases spanning the gap. For the CDR3, the DNA is TGTGCCAGCAGTGAAGCGCTTAAGGAGGGAGTGGGCACTGAAGCTTTCTTT. Translation: CASSEALKEGVGTEAFF.

The chain carries TRBV5-5 and TRBJ2-5; 8 bases align to TRBD2. CDR1 is SGHKS, CDR2 YYEKEE, per germline (reference sequence). Trimming removed 4 bases from V and 0 bases from J; junction bases left unmatched: 11. The CDR3 runs 17 residues. CDR3 loop: CASSLEGTRVYQETQYF. The CDR3 coding sequence is TGTGCCAGCAGCCTGGAGGGGACTAGGGTATACCAAGAGACCCAGTACTTC.